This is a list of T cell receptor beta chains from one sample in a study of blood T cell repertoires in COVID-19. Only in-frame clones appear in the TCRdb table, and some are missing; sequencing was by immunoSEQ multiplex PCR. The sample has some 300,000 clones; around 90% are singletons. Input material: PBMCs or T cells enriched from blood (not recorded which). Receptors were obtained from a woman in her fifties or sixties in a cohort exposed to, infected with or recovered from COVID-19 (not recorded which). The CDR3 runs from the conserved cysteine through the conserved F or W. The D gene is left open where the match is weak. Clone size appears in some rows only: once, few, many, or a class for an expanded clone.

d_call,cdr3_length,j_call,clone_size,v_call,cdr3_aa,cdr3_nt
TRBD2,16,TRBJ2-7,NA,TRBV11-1,CASSPKPGLAGNEQYF,TGTGCCAGCAGCCCAAAACCGGGACTAGCGGGAAACGAGCAGTACTTC
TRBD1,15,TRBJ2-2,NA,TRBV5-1,CASSRDRVGSGELFF,TGCGCCAGCAGCCGTGACAGGGTCGGGTCCGGGGAGCTGTTTTTT
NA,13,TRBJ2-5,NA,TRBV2,CASRRTEQETQYF,TGTGCCAGCCGGCGGACAGAACAAGAGACCCAGTACTTC
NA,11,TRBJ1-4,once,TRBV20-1,CSPGSREKLFF,TGCAGCCCAGGGTCGCGGGAAAAACTGTTTTTT
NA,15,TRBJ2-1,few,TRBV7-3,CASSFGTGAYNEQFF,TGTGCCAGCAGCTTTGGTACGGGAGCCTACAATGAGCAGTTCTTC
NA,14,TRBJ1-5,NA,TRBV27,CASSLRGMRQPQHF,TGTGCCAGCAGTTTACGAGGGATGAGGCAGCCCCAGCATTTT
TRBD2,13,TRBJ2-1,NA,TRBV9,CASSVVLAGAQFF,TGTGCCAGCAGCGTAGTACTAGCGGGGGCGCAGTTCTTC
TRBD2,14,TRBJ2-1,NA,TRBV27,CASSLLRTSFEQFF,TGTGCCAGCAGTTTATTGCGGACTAGCTTTGAGCAGTTCTTC
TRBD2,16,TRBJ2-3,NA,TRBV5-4,CASSWRLAASTDTQYF,TGTGCCAGCAGCTGGCGACTAGCTGCTAGCACAGATACGCAGTATTTT
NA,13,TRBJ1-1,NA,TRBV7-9,CASSLFQGTEAFF,TGTGCCAGCAGCTTGTTCCAGGGAACTGAAGCTTTCTTT
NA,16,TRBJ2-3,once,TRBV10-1,CASSDRRDGGTDTQYF,TGCGCCAGCAGTGATAGGAGGGACGGGGGCACAGATACGCAGTATTTT
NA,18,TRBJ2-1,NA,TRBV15,CATSRKSWGVRVSNEQFF,TGTGCCACCAGCAGAAAGTCTTGGGGGGTGCGAGTTTCTAATGAGCAGTTCTTC
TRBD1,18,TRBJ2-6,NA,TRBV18,CASSPADRVGSGANVLTF,TGTGCCAGCTCACCAGCGGACAGGGTGGGCTCTGGGGCCAACGTCCTGACTTTC
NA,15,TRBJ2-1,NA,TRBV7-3,CASSPGLLGNNEQFF,TGTGCCAGCAGCCCGGGACTCCTCGGAAACAATGAGCAGTTCTTC
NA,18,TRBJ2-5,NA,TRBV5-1,CASSLVPGASSLQETQYF,TGCGCCAGCAGCTTGGTCCCGGGAGCAAGCTCCTTACAAGAGACCCAGTACTTC
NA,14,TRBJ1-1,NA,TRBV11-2,CASSLNSMNTEAFF,TGTGCCAGCAGCCTGAACAGTATGAACACTGAAGCTTTCTTT
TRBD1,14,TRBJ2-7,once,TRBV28,CASSPPTGPGEQYF,TGTGCCAGCAGCCCCCCGACAGGGCCGGGCGAGCAGTACTTC
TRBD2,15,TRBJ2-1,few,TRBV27,CASSSSGRAGDEQFF,TGTGCCAGCAGTTCTAGCGGGAGGGCCGGGGATGAGCAGTTCTTC
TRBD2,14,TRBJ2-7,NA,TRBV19,CASARAGGSYEQYF,TGTGCCAGTGCCCGAGCGGGAGGGTCCTACGAGCAGTACTTC
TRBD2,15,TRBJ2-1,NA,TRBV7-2,CASSPPGGVYNEQFF,TGTGCCAGCAGCCCACCGGGAGGGGTATACAATGAGCAGTTCTTC
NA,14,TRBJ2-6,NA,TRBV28,CASSRDPGANVLTF,TGTGCCAGCAGCCGGGATCCTGGGGCCAACGTCCTGACTTTC
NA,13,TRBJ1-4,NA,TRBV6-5,CASRRGTYEKLFF,TGTGCCAGCAGACGCGGAACCTATGAAAAACTGTTTTTT
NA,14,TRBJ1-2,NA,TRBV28,CASSFGAGDYGYTF,TGTGCCAGCAGTTTCGGGGCAGGGGACTATGGCTACACCTTC
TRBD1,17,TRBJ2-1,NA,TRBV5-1,CASSLGGRDRDYNEQFF,TGCGCCAGCAGCTTGGGAGGTCGGGACAGGGATTACAATGAGCAGTTCTTC
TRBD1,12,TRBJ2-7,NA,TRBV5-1,CASSLQGDEQYF,TGCGCCAGCAGCCTACAGGGGGACGAGCAGTACTTC
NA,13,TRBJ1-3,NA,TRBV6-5,CASRTGGANTIYF,TGTGCCAGCAGAACAGGAGGGGCAAACACCATATATTTT
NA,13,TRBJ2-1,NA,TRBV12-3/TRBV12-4,CASRIRAYNEQFF,TGTGCCAGCAGAATCCGCGCCTACAATGAGCAGTTCTTC
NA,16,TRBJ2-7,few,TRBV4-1,CASSQSSGWSSYEQYF,TGCGCCAGCAGCCAGAGTTCCGGGTGGAGCTCCTACGAGCAGTACTTC
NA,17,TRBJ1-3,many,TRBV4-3,CASSQGVGSTSGNTIYF,TGCGCCAGCAGCCAAGGGGTGGGCAGTACCTCTGGAAACACCATATATTTT
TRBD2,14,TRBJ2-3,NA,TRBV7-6,CASRRLADLQTQYF,TGTGCCAGCAGACGACTAGCGGATCTTCAAACGCAGTATTTT
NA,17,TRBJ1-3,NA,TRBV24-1,CATSDGRRDLAGNTIYF,TGTGCCACCAGTGATGGAAGGAGGGACCTCGCTGGAAACACCATATATTTT
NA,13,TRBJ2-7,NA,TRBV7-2,CASSLLTGNEQYF,TGTGCCAGCAGCTTACTAACAGGAAACGAGCAGTACTTC
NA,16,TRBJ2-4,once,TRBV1,CTSTIKAGFSKNIQYF,TGCACCAGCACCATTAAGGCGGGGTTTAGCAAAAACATTCAGTACTTC
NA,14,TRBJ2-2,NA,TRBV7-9,CASHGTANTGELFF,TGTGCCAGCCACGGGACTGCCAACACCGGGGAGCTGTTTTTT
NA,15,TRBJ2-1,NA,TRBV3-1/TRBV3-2,CASSPRDKSYNEQFF,TGTGCCAGCAGCCCCCGGGACAAGTCCTACAATGAGCAGTTCTTC
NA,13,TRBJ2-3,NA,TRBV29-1,CSVEGLGGDTQYF,TGCAGCGTGGAGGGACTCGGAGGCGATACGCAGTATTTT
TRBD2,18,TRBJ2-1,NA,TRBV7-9,CASSTGLAGVPKGNEQFF,TGTGCCAGCAGCACCGGACTAGCGGGGGTGCCCAAGGGGAATGAGCAGTTCTTC
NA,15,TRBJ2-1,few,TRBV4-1,CASSQDLISLSGQFF,TGCGCCAGCAGCCAAGATCTGATCTCCCTTAGCGGCCAGTTCTTC
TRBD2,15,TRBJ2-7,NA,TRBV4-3,CASSQDGQGGLEQYF,TGCGCCAGCAGCCAAGATGGGCAGGGAGGGCTCGAGCAGTACTTC
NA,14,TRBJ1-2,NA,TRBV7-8,CASSSFAGGGGYTF,TGTGCCAGCAGCTCATTCGCGGGGGGCGGTGGCTACACCTTC
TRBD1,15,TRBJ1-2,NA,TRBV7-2,CASSSTSTGGYGYTF,TGTGCCAGCAGCTCCACCTCCACAGGGGGATATGGCTACACCTTC
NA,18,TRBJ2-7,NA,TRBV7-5,CARSCTGTSGREGYEQYF,TGTGCCAGAAGCTGTACCGGGACTAGCGGGAGGGAAGGGTACGAGCAGTACTTC
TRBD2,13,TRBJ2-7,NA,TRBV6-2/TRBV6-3,CASSRGLAHEQYF,TGTGCCAGCAGTAGGGGACTAGCCCACGAGCAGTACTTC
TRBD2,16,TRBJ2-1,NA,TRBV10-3,CAISDNLAGTYNEQFF,TGTGCCATCAGTGACAACCTAGCGGGTACGTACAATGAGCAGTTCTTC
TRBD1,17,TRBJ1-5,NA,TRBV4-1,CASSHGGRQGAHQPQHF,TGCGCCAGCAGCCATGGGGGTAGACAGGGGGCGCATCAGCCCCAGCATTTT
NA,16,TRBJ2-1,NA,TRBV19,CASSMGAGSAQNEQFF,TGTGCCAGTAGTATGGGCGCGGGGTCCGCGCAAAACGAGCAGTTCTTC
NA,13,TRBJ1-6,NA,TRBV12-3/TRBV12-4,CASTPGGNSPLHF,TGTGCCAGCACCCCGGGGGGGAATTCACCCCTCCACTTT
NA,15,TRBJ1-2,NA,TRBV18,CASSPKGGTNYGYTF,TGTGCCAGCTCACCCAAGGGGGGGACTAACTATGGCTACACCTTC
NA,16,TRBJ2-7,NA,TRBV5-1,CASSPFQGTSSYEQYF,TGCGCCAGCAGCCCGTTCCAGGGGACATCCTCCTACGAGCAGTACTTC
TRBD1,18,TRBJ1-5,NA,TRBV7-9,CASSTGTQGDIGNQPQHF,TGTGCCAGCAGCACCGGGACGCAGGGGGATATAGGCAATCAGCCCCAGCATTTT